The rows below give T cell receptor beta chains drawn from one sample of a study of human T cells and chemical hapten exposure. TCRdb ran MiXCR on the RACE reads and lists one entry per CDR3 protein. Among 150,000 to 200,000 distinct CDR3 sequences, roughly 15% were seen once, and the ten largest hold 1.7%. The sequenced sample was whole blood, obtained in connection with sensitization to the hapten diphenylcyclopropenone (DPC). These receptors all come from a woman in her thirties with alopecia areata. Some clones in this sample may be carry-over from other donors' samples. Each CDR3 is given with its conserved first and last residue. D genes are given only for firm matches. The size field is filled for only some rows; it gives once, few, many or a size class.

TRBJ2-2,-,TRBV14,-,15,TGTGCCAGCAGCCAGATTATGGGTGGCACCGGGGAGCTGTTTTTT,CASSQIMGGTGELFF
TRBJ1-1,once,TRBV7-9,-,15,TGTGCCAGCAGCTCAACCCATCCGCGGAACACTGAAGCTTTCTTT,CASSSTHPRNTEAFF
TRBJ2-6,few,TRBV11-3,-,15,TGTGCCAGCAGCTTCTTTGTCTCTGGGGCCAACGTCCTGACTTTC,CASSFFVSGANVLTF
TRBJ2-7,-,TRBV3-1,-,14,TGTGCCAGCAGCCAAGGGTCCGGGGGCAACGAGCAGTACTTC,CASSQGSGGNEQYF
TRBJ1-1,few,TRBV7-9,TRBD1,13,TGTGCCAGCAGCCTGACAGGGGCAGTGAAAGCTTTCTTT,CASSLTGAVKAFF
TRBJ1-2,-,TRBV10-2,-,16,TGCGCCAGCAGTGAGTCTCAGGGTTTGGGTAACTATGGCTACACCTTC,CASSESQGLGNYGYTF
TRBJ1-6,many,TRBV7-9,-,12,TGTGCCAGCAGCTTAAATAATTCACCCCTCCACTTT,CASSLNNSPLHF
TRBJ2-5,-,TRBV7-9,-,16,TGTGCCAGCAGCCTCCGGGACGTCGTATTGTTCGGGACCCAGTACTTC,CASSLRDVVLFGTQYF
TRBJ2-1,many,TRBV28,TRBD2,14,TGTGCCAGCAGTCTCGGACTAGCGTCCAGTGAGCAGTTCTTC,CASSLGLASSEQFF
TRBJ2-7,few,TRBV4-3,-,15,TGCGCCAGCAGCCAAGATCTGGGATTCCCCTACGAGCAGTACTTC,CASSQDLGFPYEQYF
TRBJ2-3,-,TRBV7-9,TRBD2,17,TGTGCCAGCAGCTTAGGTCGACTAGCGGGAGCTGCAGATACGCAGTATTTT,CASSLGRLAGAADTQYF